The 30 T cell receptor beta chains below were found in one sample sequenced in a study of molecular identifiers for immune sequencing clone quantification. A single record per CDR3 protein comes from TCRdb applying MiXCR to the PCR reads. The top ten hold about 0.73% of the sample, which has a few hundred thousand distinct CDR3 sequences, 24% seen once. The material sequenced was naive CD8+ T cells from blood, with Jurkat cell RNA spiked in. Subset indicated: FACS-sorted CD8+CD4-CCR7+CD45RA+ naive T cells. Receptor source: a human donor in good health. Some libraries in this study had Jurkat cell RNA spiked in.

This clonotype came up a few times. The chain combines TRBV11-2 with TRBJ1-5; D is possibly TRBD1 (5 bases). The CDR3 loop spans 16 amino acids. The germline V gene has CDR1 SGHAT and CDR2 FQNNGV. V was cut by 5 bases and J by 0 bases, with 14 bases left in between. Here the CDR3 DNA reads TGTGCCAGCAGCCCTGGCTTGGGGGATAGCAATCAGCCCCAGCATTTT. Protein: CASSPGLGDSNQPQHF.

About this clonotype: The junction does not match germline at one end; this may be a read error. The chain carries TRBV6-5 and TRBJ1-2; 8 nucleotides agree with TRBD1. CDR3 length equals 16 residues. CDR1 and CDR2 from the germline V gene are MNHEY and SVGAGI. The CDR3 sequence is CVSSTGQGIAVYGYTF. In nucleotides, the CDR3 is TGTGTCAGCAGTACTGGACAGGGCATAGCTGTCTATGGCTACACCTTC.

This clonotype has at least ten counts. The chain links TRBV7-8 to TRBJ2-3; D uncertain. V dropped 5 bases and J dropped 5 bases, with 11 bases sitting between them. CDR1 and CDR2 from the germline V gene are SGHVS and FQNEAQ. The CDR3 has 13 residues. CDR3 amino acids: CASSPDRLDTQYF. CDR3 in DNA: TGTGCCAGCAGCCCCGACCGGCTAGATACGCAGTATTTT. Together with reference TRBV7-8 and TRBJ2-3, the CDR3 gives the full variable domain: GAGVSQSPRYKVAKRGQDVALRCDPISGHVSLFWYQQALGQGPEFLTYFQNEAQLDKSGLPSDRFFAERPEGSVSTLKIQRTQQEDSAVYLCASSPDRLDTQYFGPGTRLTVL.

The rearrangement uses TRBV3-1 and TRBJ2-4; 7 nucleotides align to TRBD2. Per germline, CDR1 LGHDT and CDR2 YNNKEL (reference sequence). The CDR3 is made up of 16 amino acids. The J segment lost 0 bases and the V segment lost 1 base, leaving 3 bases of the junction unmatched. The CDR3: CASSQGGGGAKNIQYF. In nucleotides, the CDR3 is TGTGCCAGCAGCCAAGGGGGCGGGGGAGCCAAAAACATTCAGTACTTC.

The table lists this clonotype with a few counts. The chain links TRBV27 to TRBJ1-4; the D gene is possibly TRBD1 (6 bases). The germline gives CDR1 MNHEY, CDR2 SMNVEV (reference sequence). Trimming took 1 base from V and 7 from J, leaving 16 bases between them. The CDR3 is made up of 16 amino acids. DNA of the CDR3: TGTGCCAGCAGTTTATTAGGGTATGGGGGGCCTGAAAAACTGTTTTTT. Residues: CASSLLGYGGPEKLFF.

This clonotype was observed a handful of times. The V call is TRBV6-6, the J call TRBJ2-5; 7 positions match TRBD2. This CDR3 comprises 12 residues. Per germline, CDR1 MNHNY and CDR2 SVGAGI (reference sequence). J lost 3 bases, V lost 8 bases, and 3 bases had no gene match. Here the CDR3 reads CASEGREETQYF. CDR3 DNA sequence: TGTGCCAGCGAAGGGAGGGAAGAGACCCAGTACTTC.

As regards this clonotype: This may be a read error, as it is one base from a much larger clone. As the CDR3 is not closed by the conserved phenylalanine or tryptophan, this likely results from a read error. The V call is TRBV12-3 or TRBV12-4, the J call TRBJ1-1, with unresolved D. The CDR3 loop spans 13 amino acids. V was cut by 7 bases and J by 0 bases, with 9 bases left in between. The CDR3 region has the DNA TGTGCCAGCATTGACACAATGAACACTGAAGCTTTCTCT. Protein: CASIDTMNTEAFS.

The gene calls are TRBV6-5 and TRBJ1-2, with TRBD1 identical over 11 bases. The CDR3 is made up of 17 amino acids. Unmatched junction bases numbered 11, after V lost 2 bases and J lost 6 bases. In germline, CDR1 is MNHEY, CDR2 SVGAGI. The CDR3 region is CASSYQGQGASWDGYTF. In DNA form, the CDR3 reads TGTGCCAGCAGTTACCAAGGACAGGGGGCTTCGTGGGATGGCTACACCTTC.

This clonotype was observed a few times. V usage is TRBV7-8 and J usage is TRBJ2-5, with a possible D match to TRBD1 (7 bases). The CDR3 length is 16 residues. V lost 0 bases and J 2 bases, leaving 13 bases between the germline ends. Germline V CDR1 and CDR2: SGHVS, FQNEAQ. In DNA form, the CDR3 reads TGTGCCAGCAGCTTAGCGATGCGGGGACAGCAAGAGACCCAGTACTTC. This sequence encodes CASSLAMRGQQETQYF.

This chain links TRBV14 with TRBJ2-7; no firm D call. The CDR3 is 14 residues long. Germline V gene lookup returns CDR1 SGHDN and CDR2 FVKESK. V was cut by 7 bases and J by 2 bases, with 15 bases left in between. CDR3 sequence: CASTPLQDPYEQYF. CDR3 nucleotides: TGTGCCAGCACCCCGCTCCAGGACCCCTACGAGCAGTACTTC.

This clonotype was recorded many times. This chain connects TRBV7-6 to TRBJ2-3; a possible D gene is TRBD1 (5 bases). Trimming removed 2 bases at V and 4 bases at J, with 10 bases between. The CDR3 totals 14 residues. Germline CDR1 and CDR2: SGHVS and FNYEAQ. The CDR3: CASSLFWGADTQYF. CDR3 DNA: TGTGCCAGCAGCTTATTCTGGGGCGCAGATACGCAGTATTTT.

The chain employs TRBV11-2 and TRBJ2-7; D perhaps matches TRBD2 (7 bases). Germline V CDR1 and CDR2: SGHAT, FQNNGV. V was pared by 1 base and J by 2 bases, with 12 bases between. The CDR3 is made up of 15 amino acids. As DNA, the CDR3 is TGTGCCAGCAGCTTAGGCGCGGGGGCCACCTACGAGCAGTACTTC. Protein: CASSLGAGATYEQYF.

In this sample, this clonotype turned up many times. The genes are TRBV5-4 and TRBJ1-2, with 8 bases matching TRBD1. The CDR3 loop spans 14 amino acids. Unmatched junction bases numbered 5, after V lost 3 bases and J lost 4 bases. Per germline, CDR1 SGHNT and CDR2 YYREEE (reference sequence). The DNA of the CDR3 is TGTGCCAGCAGCTCCGGGACAGGTTCCTATGGCTACACCTTC. This sequence encodes CASSSGTGSYGYTF.

In this sample, this clonotype turned up a few times. The chain combines TRBV10-2 with TRBJ2-4; tentatively, D is TRBD1 (7 bases). This CDR3 comprises 17 residues. Germline V gene data show CDR1 as WSHSY and CDR2 as SAAADI. The V end lost 7 bases, the J end lost 3 bases, and 22 bases lay between the germline ends. The CDR3 loop reads CASTPGTGDWDKNIQYF. DNA of the CDR3: TGCGCCAGCACGCCCGGAACAGGGGACTGGGACAAAAACATTCAGTACTTC.

This clonotype was observed at least ten times. The chain couples TRBV9 to TRBJ1-1; D perhaps matches TRBD1 (6 bases). With 0 bases removed from V and 4 bases from J, the gap between germline ends came to 10 bases. The length of the CDR3 is 14 residues. Per the germline V gene, CDR1 is SGDLS and CDR2 is YYNGEE. The CDR3 sequence: CASSVGGGVTEAFF. CDR3 sequence (DNA): TGTGCCAGCAGCGTAGGAGGGGGTGTCACTGAAGCTTTCTTT.

There are many counts of this clonotype. The rearrangement joins TRBV7-9 to TRBJ2-7, with 10 bases lining up with TRBD1. Germline V CDR1 and CDR2: SEHNR, FQNEAQ (reference sequence). This CDR3 region has 13 residues. The ends lost 8 bases at V and 2 bases at J; junction bases unmatched: 3. The CDR3, as DNA: TGTGCCAGCGGGGACAGGGGAGCCTACGAGCAGTACTTC. Its protein product is CASGDRGAYEQYF.

The chain has TRBV29-1 and TRBJ2-1; TRBD2 aligns across 8 bases. V gave up 6 bases and J gave up 1 base; unmatched junction bases: 2. CDR1 and CDR2 (germline): SQVTM, ANQGSEA. The CDR3 sequence is 13 residues long. DNA for the CDR3: TGCAGCGTGGGACTAGATTCCTACAATGAGCAGTTCTTC. Amino acid sequence: CSVGLDSYNEQFF.

Concerning this clonotype itself: A read error may be the cause here, since a much bigger clone is one base away. The CDR3 here is CASSYLRQAGSYEQYF. CDR3 sequence (DNA): TGTGCCAGCAGTTACCTCCGGCAGGCGGGATCCTACGAGCAGTACTTC. The chain links TRBV6-6 to TRBJ2-7, with a possible D match to TRBD2 (6 bases). The CDR3 extends over 16 amino acids. CDR1 and CDR2 (germline): MNHNY, SVGAGI (reference sequence). Deletions cut 2 bases from V and 1 base from J, with 15 bases between.

As regards this clonotype: This clone may be a read error of a much larger clone one base away. V and J are TRBV13 and TRBJ1-1; a possible D gene is TRBD1 (6 bases). The CDR3 sequence is 13 residues long. CDR1 is PRHDT, CDR2 FYEKMQ, per germline (reference sequence). The CDR3 is CASSLWGLTEAYF. The CDR3 DNA reads as TGTGCCAGCAGCTTATGGGGGCTCACTGAAGCTTACTTT.

This clonotype has only one observation. The gene calls are TRBV4-3 and TRBJ2-3; 8 bases agree with TRBD1. With V trimmed by 1 base and J by 0 bases, 6 bases remained unmatched. Germline CDR1 and CDR2: LGHNA and YSLEER. The length of the CDR3 is 17 residues. Here the CDR3 DNA reads TGCGCCAGCAGCCAAGCCCGGACAGGGCAGAGCACAGATACGCAGTATTTT. Protein: CASSQARTGQSTDTQYF.

At least ten counts were recorded for this clonotype. The V gene is TRBV7-9, the J gene TRBJ2-5; D not resolved. The CDR3 runs 14 residues. Trimming took off 5 bases at V and 2 bases at J, with 12 bases between the two ends. Germline V gene lookup returns CDR1 SEHNR and CDR2 FQNEAQ (reference sequence). This CDR3 is CASSPQALQETQYF. CDR3 sequence (DNA): TGTGCCAGCAGCCCCCAGGCCTTACAAGAGACCCAGTACTTC.

This clonotype is deemed medium-sized. CDR3: CACCGAGDSYEQYF. Here the CDR3 DNA reads TGTGCCTGTTGCGGGGCGGGAGATTCCTACGAGCAGTACTTC. The chain uses TRBV30 and TRBJ2-7; 7 nucleotides match TRBD2. The CDR3 runs 14 residues. Germline V gives CDR1 GTSNPN, CDR2 SVGIG (reference sequence). J gave up 1 base and V 6 bases, and 9 bases lay outside the gene matches.

This clonotype was counted many times. The chain carries TRBV10-2 and TRBJ2-6; no clear D. This CDR3 has 14 residues. V was pared by 5 bases and J by 2 bases, with 7 bases between. The germline CDR1 and CDR2 sequences are WSHSY and SAAADI. The CDR3 sequence: CASSQDAGANVLTF. For the CDR3, the DNA is TGCGCCAGCAGTCAGGACGCTGGGGCCAACGTCCTGACTTTC.

This sequence joins TRBV20-1 and TRBJ2-5; the match to TRBD1 covers 9 bases. Germline V gives CDR1 DFQATT, CDR2 SNEGSKA (reference sequence). The CDR3 is made up of 15 amino acids. Trimming removed 6 bases from V and 7 bases from J; junction bases left unmatched: 15. The CDR3 loop is CSANLPGQGFATQYF. DNA for the CDR3: TGCAGTGCCAACCTCCCGGGACAGGGTTTCGCGACCCAGTACTTC.

Comments on this clonotype: An end of the junction differs from the germline gene, which may be a read error. V is TRBV7-9 and J is TRBJ1-3; TRBD1 matches at 9 bases. The CDR3 sequence is 15 residues long. The germline V gene has CDR1 SEHNR and CDR2 FQNEAQ (reference sequence). In nucleotides, the CDR3 is TGTGCCAGCAGCTTAGAACAGGGGGCTGGACACACCATATATTTT. As protein: CASSLEQGAGHTIYF.

There are a few counts of this clonotype. The V gene is TRBV6-2 or TRBV6-3, the J gene TRBJ2-7; 7 positions match TRBD1. Germline CDR1 and CDR2: MNHEY and SVGEGT. V shed 6 bases, J shed 4 bases, and the junction held 9 bases outside the gene matches. The CDR3 consists of 14 residues. The CDR3 loop is CASRMLRGWYEQYF. DNA for the CDR3: TGTGCCAGCAGGATGCTCAGGGGGTGGTACGAGCAGTACTTC.

There are many counts of this clonotype. The V call is TRBV15, the J call TRBJ1-4, with unresolved D. The CDR3 has 14 amino acids. Trimming removed 5 bases at V and 5 bases at J, with 12 bases between. Germline V lookup: CDR1 LNHNV, CDR2 YYDKDF (reference sequence). CDR3 sequence: CATSPRRVNEKLFF. The DNA for the CDR3 is TGTGCCACCAGCCCTCGTCGGGTGAATGAAAAACTGTTTTTT.

Concerning this clonotype: Being one base from a much bigger clone, this may be a read error. The chain carries TRBV5-1 and TRBJ2-7, with 9 bases that match TRBD2. CDR3 length equals 14 residues. The germline gives CDR1 SGHRS, CDR2 YFSETQ. CDR3 in DNA: TGCGCCAGCAGCGATGATGCTAGCGGGGACGAGCAGTGCTTC. Translating it yields CASSDDASGDEQCF. The entire variable domain, with the rest obtained from reference TRBV5-1 and TRBJ2-7, is as follows: KAGVTQTPRYLIKTRGQQVTLSCSPISGHRSVSWYQQTPGQGLQFLFEYFSETQRNKGNFPGRFSGRQFSNSRSEMNVSTLELGDSALYLCASSDDASGDEQCFGPGTRLTVT.

Remarks on this clonotype: This may stem from a read error, because a much larger clone lies one nucleotide away. V is TRBV12-3 or TRBV12-4 and J is TRBJ1-1; D unclear. The CDR3 loop spans 13 amino acids. V was trimmed by 6 bases and J by 7 bases, leaving 15 bases between them. The CDR3: CASRLGAQLEAFF. CDR3 nucleotide sequence: TGTGCCAGCAGGCTTGGCGCGCAGCTTGAAGCTTTCTTT.

The V and J genes are TRBV4-3 and TRBJ1-1; D ambiguous. The germline CDR1 and CDR2 sequences are LGHNA and YSLEER. Trimming removed 3 bases at V and 4 bases at J, with 9 bases between. This CDR3 has 13 residues. CDR3 region: CASSQGFTTEAFF. DNA for the CDR3: TGCGCCAGCAGCCAGGGCTTTACCACTGAAGCTTTCTTT.